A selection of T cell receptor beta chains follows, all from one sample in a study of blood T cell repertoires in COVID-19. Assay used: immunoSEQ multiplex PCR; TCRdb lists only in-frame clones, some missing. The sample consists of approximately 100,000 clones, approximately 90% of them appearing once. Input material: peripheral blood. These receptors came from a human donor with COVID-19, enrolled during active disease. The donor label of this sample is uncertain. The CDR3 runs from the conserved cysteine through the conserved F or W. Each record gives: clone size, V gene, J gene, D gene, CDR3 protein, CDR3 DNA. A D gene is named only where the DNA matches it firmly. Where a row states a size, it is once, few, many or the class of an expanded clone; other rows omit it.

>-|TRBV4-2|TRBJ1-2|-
CASSQDTDVWGYTF
TGTGCCAGCAGCCAAGATACAGACGTTTGGGGCTACACCTTC
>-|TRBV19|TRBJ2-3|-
CASSYSRTDTQYF
TGTGCCAGTAGCTACTCCCGTACAGATACGCAGTATTTT
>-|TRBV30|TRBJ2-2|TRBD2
CAWSRLAGRTGELFF
TGTGCCTGGAGTCGATTAGCGGGACGCACCGGGGAGCTGTTTTTT
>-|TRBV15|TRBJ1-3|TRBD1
CATSRDRAGNTIYF
TGTGCCACCAGCAGGGACAGGGCAGGAAACACCATATATTTT
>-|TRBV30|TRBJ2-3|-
CAWSGGRASTDTQYF
TGTGCCTGGAGTGGGGGCAGGGCTTCCACAGATACGCAGTATTTT
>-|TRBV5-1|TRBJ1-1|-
CASSLWGVDDTEAFF
TGCGCCAGCAGCTTGTGGGGGGTAGATGACACTGAAGCTTTCTTT
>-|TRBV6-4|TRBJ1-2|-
CASRASQGGGYTF
TGTGCCAGCAGAGCCTCACAGGGTGGAGGCTACACCTTC
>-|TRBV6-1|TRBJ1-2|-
CASSEAWRDGDYGYTF
TGTGCCAGCAGTGAAGCGTGGAGGGATGGCGACTATGGCTACACCTTC
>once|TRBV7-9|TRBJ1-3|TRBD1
CASSLRQGAGDTIYF
TGTGCCAGCAGCCTTAGACAGGGGGCGGGAGACACCATATATTTT
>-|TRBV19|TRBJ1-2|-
CASSIVTNRPYGYTF
TGTGCCAGTAGTATAGTTACGAACAGGCCTTATGGCTACACCTTC
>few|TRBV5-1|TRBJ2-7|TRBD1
CASSEGRDRVPYEQYF
TGCGCCAGCAGCGAAGGACGGGACAGGGTCCCCTACGAGCAGTACTTC
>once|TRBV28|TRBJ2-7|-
CASSLRTEPYEQYF
TGTGCCAGCAGCCTCCGGACAGAACCATACGAGCAGTACTTC
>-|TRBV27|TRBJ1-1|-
CASSPGGMATEAFF
TGTGCCAGCAGTCCTGGGGGGATGGCCACTGAAGCTTTCTTT
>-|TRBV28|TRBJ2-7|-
CASSLLAHSSYEQYF
TGTGCCAGCAGTTTATTAGCACATAGCTCCTACGAGCAGTACTTC
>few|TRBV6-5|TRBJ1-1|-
CASSREAFFGTEAFF
TGTGCCAGCAGTCGAGAGGCCTTTTTCGGCACTGAAGCTTTCTTT
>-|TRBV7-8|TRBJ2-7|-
CASSGRGFYEQYF
TGTGCCAGCAGCGGTAGGGGATTCTACGAGCAGTACTTC
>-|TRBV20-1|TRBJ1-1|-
CSASGHTGTEAFF
TGCAGTGCTAGTGGTCACACGGGGACTGAAGCTTTCTTT
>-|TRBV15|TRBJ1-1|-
CATSRGGQLGNTEAFF
TGTGCCACCAGCAGAGGTGGACAGTTGGGGAACACTGAAGCTTTCTTT
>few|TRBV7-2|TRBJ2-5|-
CASSLADLSGGRGETQYF
TGTGCCAGCAGCTTGGCGGACCTCTCGGGCGGGCGCGGGGAGACCCAGTACTTC
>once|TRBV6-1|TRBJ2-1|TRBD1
CASSDPGQSANEQFF
TGTGCCAGCAGTGACCCGGGACAGAGTGCAAATGAGCAGTTCTTC
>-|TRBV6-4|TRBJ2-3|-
CASSVSGSTDTQYF
TGTGCCAGCAGTGTGAGCGGGAGCACAGATACGCAGTATTTT
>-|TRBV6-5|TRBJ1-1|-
CASRIQGSRTEAFF
TGTGCCAGCAGGATACAGGGATCAAGGACTGAAGCTTTCTTT
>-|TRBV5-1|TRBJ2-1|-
CASSSSPGNSYNEQFF
TGCGCCAGCAGCTCCAGTCCGGGGAACTCCTACAATGAGCAGTTCTTC
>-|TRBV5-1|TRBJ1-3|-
CASSLFPESRNTIYF
TGCGCCAGCAGCTTGTTCCCAGAATCCCGAAACACCATATATTTT
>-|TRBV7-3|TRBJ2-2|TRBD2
CASSSTSGRDTGELFF
TGTGCCAGCAGCTCAACTAGCGGTCGTGACACCGGGGAGCTGTTTTTT
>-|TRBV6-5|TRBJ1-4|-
CASSPGLRGEKLFF
TGTGCCAGCAGCCCGGGACTGAGGGGTGAAAAACTGTTTTTT
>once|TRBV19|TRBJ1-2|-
CASAEGTGPRYGYTF
TGTGCCAGTGCTGAAGGAACAGGTCCCAGGTATGGCTACACCTTC
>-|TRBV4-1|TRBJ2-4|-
CASSQRQVGNIQYF
TGCGCCAGCAGCCAAAGACAGGTGGGGAACATTCAGTACTTC
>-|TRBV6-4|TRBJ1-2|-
CASKGSSKRSYGYTF
TGTGCCAGTAAGGGGTCCAGCAAACGAAGCTATGGCTACACCTTC
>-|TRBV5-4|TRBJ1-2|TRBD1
CASSPTGNYGYTF
TGTGCCAGCAGCCCGACAGGGAACTATGGCTACACCTTC
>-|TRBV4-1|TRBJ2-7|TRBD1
CASSQDQGQGDTWAYEQYF
TGCGCCAGCAGCCAAGATCAGGGACAGGGGGATACTTGGGCATACGAGCAGTACTTC
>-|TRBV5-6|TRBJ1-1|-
CASSLTDNTEAFF
TGTGCCAGCAGCTTAACAGACAACACTGAAGCTTTCTTT